Listed below are T cell receptor beta chains from one sample, sequenced in a study of a mutant IDH1 vaccine in newly diagnosed glioma. Data came from immunoSEQ multiplex PCR; TCRdb stores just in-frame clones and leaves some out. The sample lists 50,000 to 60,000 clones; 80% were seen once. These TCRs' antigens remain unknown. Sequences were derived from PBMCs, sampled from a glioma patient whose treatment included an IDH1 peptide vaccine. These receptors all come from a man aged 40-49 years with glioma. Both conserved end residues are part of each CDR3. D genes are given only for firm matches. Rows may omit the clone size; those that give it use once, few, many or a size class.

v_call	j_call	d_call	clone_size	cdr3_nt	cdr3_aa
TRBV2	TRBJ1-6	TRBD1	.	TGTGCCAGCAGTGCCCTAGGGGCAGTCACAGGGGCAAATTCACCCCTCCACTTT	CASSALGAVTGANSPLHF
TRBV30	TRBJ2-3	TRBD2	few	TGTGCCTGGAGTGGGCTAGCGGGGAAGGCAGATACGCAGTATTTT	CAWSGLAGKADTQYF
TRBV5-1	TRBJ2-7	.	.	TGCGCCAGCAGCTTGGGGGGAAGATACGAGCAGTACTTC	CASSLGGRYEQYF
TRBV29-1	TRBJ2-7	TRBD1	.	TGCAGCGCCAATTCCCTAACTCCGGGACAGGGCTACGAGCAGTACTTC	CSANSLTPGQGYEQYF
TRBV11-2	TRBJ2-2	.	.	TGTGCCAGCAGCTTAGGACAGTACAACACCGGGGAGCTGTTTTTT	CASSLGQYNTGELFF
TRBV2	TRBJ1-6	TRBD1	.	TGTGCCAGCAGTGAGCGACAGGGGTCTAATTCACCCCTCCACTTT	CASSERQGSNSPLHF
TRBV18	TRBJ2-7	TRBD2	once	TGTGCCAGCTCGCCCTTAGGGGCGGGGGGGCCTTCCTACGAGCAGTACTTC	CASSPLGAGGPSYEQYF
TRBV6-1	TRBJ1-5	.	.	TGTGCCAGCAGCCCAGGGGTGCAACAGCCCCAGCATTTT	CASSPGVQQPQHF
TRBV2	TRBJ2-3	.	.	TGTGCCAGCAGTGGAGAAAACACAGATACGCAGTATTTT	CASSGENTDTQYF
TRBV5-1	TRBJ2-3	.	.	TGCGCCAGCAGCCCGACGGGAACAGATACGCAGTATTTT	CASSPTGTDTQYF
TRBV6-6	TRBJ1-6	TRBD1	once	TGTGCCAGCTCCGGGACAGTCGATAATTCACCCCTCCACTTT	CASSGTVDNSPLHF
TRBV7-7	TRBJ2-3	TRBD2	.	TGTGCTAGCAGCCCGAGCGGGGGGGCTGAAGATACGCAGTATTTT	CASSPSGGAEDTQYF
TRBV5-6	TRBJ2-2	.	.	TGTGCCAGCAGCTTCGGTAACACCGGGGAGCTGTTTTTT	CASSFGNTGELFF
TRBV30	TRBJ1-5	.	few	TGTGCCTGGAGTCGGGAGGGAGGACAGCCCCAGCATTTT	CAWSREGGQPQHF
TRBV2	TRBJ2-3	TRBD2	.	TGTGCCAGCAGTGCCGTGGGGGGGATGCAGTATTTT	CASSAVGGMQYF
TRBV5-4	TRBJ2-7	.	.	TGTGCCAGCAGCTTTAGTCAGGGGCCCTACGAGCAGTACTTC	CASSFSQGPYEQYF
TRBV6-5	TRBJ2-7	.	.	TGTGCCAGCAGTTACTCGGGGGCCCTTCCCTACGAGCAGTACTTC	CASSYSGALPYEQYF
TRBV5-1	TRBJ2-3	TRBD2	.	TGCGCCAGCAGCACGGGACTAGCGGGGATCACAGATACGCAGTATTTT	CASSTGLAGITDTQYF
TRBV2	TRBJ1-6	TRBD1	.	TGTGCCAGCAGTGCGGCGACAGGGTATTCACCCCTCCACTTT	CASSAATGYSPLHF
TRBV29-1	TRBJ2-1	TRBD2	.	TGCAGCGCCGGGGAGGGGCTTTACAATGAGCAGTTCTTC	CSAGEGLYNEQFF
TRBV7-8	TRBJ1-1	.	few	TGTGCCAGCAGCTTACAGAACACTGAAGCTTTCTTT	CASSLQNTEAFF
TRBV5-1	TRBJ1-4	TRBD1	.	TGCGCCAGCAGCGATGGACAGGGTCAGGAAAAACTGTTTTTT	CASSDGQGQEKLFF
TRBV7-8	TRBJ1-4	TRBD1	few	TGTGCCAGCAGCAGAGGCGGGAACAGGGGTAGTGAAAAACTGTTTTTT	CASSRGGNRGSEKLFF
TRBV7-7	TRBJ2-2	.	.	TGTGCTAGCAGCTACGGGAACACCGGGGAGCTGTTTTTT	CASSYGNTGELFF
TRBV10-3	TRBJ1-5	.	once	TGTGCCATCTCCGACGGGGCGGGGAATCAGCCCCAGCATTTT	CAISDGAGNQPQHF
TRBV10-1	TRBJ2-2	.	.	TGCGCCAGCAGCAGGAACACCGGGGAGCTGTTTTTT	CASSRNTGELFF
TRBV5-1	TRBJ2-3	.	.	TGCGCCAGCAGCGGGGGGCGGACAGATACGCAGTATTTT	CASSGGRTDTQYF
TRBV14	TRBJ2-4	TRBD1	few	TGTGCCAGCAGCCAAGGACAGGGCTGGGCCAAAAACATTCAGTACTTC	CASSQGQGWAKNIQYF
TRBV7-9	TRBJ1-4	.	.	TGTGCCAGTAAGACGGGGGATGAAAAACTGTTTTTT	CASKTGDEKLFF
TRBV13	TRBJ2-3	.	once	TGTGCCAGCTTCGTCAGAGATACGCAGTATTTT	CASFVRDTQYF
TRBV5-1	TRBJ1-5	.	.	TGCGCCAGCAGCTTGTGGGGGGCCGATCAGCCCCAGCATTTT	CASSLWGADQPQHF
TRBV5-8	TRBJ1-1	.	.	TGTGCCAGCAGCTTGTGGGCTGCGAACACTGAAGCTTTCTTT	CASSLWAANTEAFF
TRBV7-6	TRBJ1-5	.	once	TGTGCCAGCAGCTTAGCATCAGGGTTGAATCAGCCCCAGCATTTT	CASSLASGLNQPQHF
TRBV15	TRBJ2-7	.	.	TGTGCCACCGGGAAACAGTCCTACGAGCAGTACTTC	CATGKQSYEQYF
TRBV14	TRBJ2-1	TRBD2	.	TGTGCCAGCAGCCAAGTAAAAGCGGGGGGGCGTGAGTTCTTC	CASSQVKAGGREFF
TRBV14	TRBJ2-3	TRBD2	few	TGTGCCAGCAGCCGACCCGGACTAGTAGATACGCAGTATTTT	CASSRPGLVDTQYF
TRBV6-4	TRBJ2-5	TRBD1	.	TGTGCCAGCAGCGCGGACAGGGGAGAGACCCAGTACTTC	CASSADRGETQYF
TRBV4-1	TRBJ1-4	.	few	TGCGCCAGCGGTCGAACAGGGACCTCTAATGAAAAACTGTTTTTT	CASGRTGTSNEKLFF
TRBV13	TRBJ2-2	.	once	TGTGCCAGCAGACCAGCCGGGACCCGTGGGACCGGGGAGCTGTTTTTT	CASRPAGTRGTGELFF
TRBV5-8	TRBJ1-2	TRBD1	.	TGTGCCAGCAGCTTGGAACAGGGGGTAGGCTACACCTTC	CASSLEQGVGYTF
TRBV2	TRBJ1-1	.	few	TGTGCCAGCCAGGGGCCGTTGAACACTGAAGCTTTCTTT	CASQGPLNTEAFF
TRBV6-1	TRBJ2-3	TRBD1	.	TGTGCCGGAGCAGGCCCGGGACAGGGCGCAGATACGCAGTATTTT	CAGAGPGQGADTQYF
TRBV7-2	TRBJ2-2	TRBD2	.	TGTGCCAGCAGCTTAATAAGCGGGATCAGCGGGGAGCTGTTTTTT	CASSLISGISGELFF
TRBV7-2	TRBJ2-3	.	once	TGTGCCAGCAGCTTATTATCCACAGATACGCAGTATTTT	CASSLLSTDTQYF
TRBV5-1	TRBJ1-2	.	.	TGCGCCAGCAGCTTGAAGGACGACAGATATGGCTACACCTTC	CASSLKDDRYGYTF
TRBV28	TRBJ1-5	.	.	TGTGCCAGCAGGCTACAGGGAAATCAGCCCCAGCATTTT	CASRLQGNQPQHF
TRBV18	TRBJ2-2	TRBD1	few	TGTGCCAGCTCATTCGGACAGGGAGGCCTCCCCGGGGAGCTGTTTTTT	CASSFGQGGLPGELFF
TRBV7-7	TRBJ2-3	TRBD2	.	TGTGCCAGCAGCCCCGCCGGGAGCGGGGGGGATACGCAGTATTTT	CASSPAGSGGDTQYF
TRBV2	TRBJ1-4	TRBD1	.	TGTGCCAGCAGTGAGCAGGGGACAGGAGGTGAAAAACTGTTTTTT	CASSEQGTGGEKLFF